Sequencing of this T cell receptor beta chain was carried out in a study of PD-L1 blockade in urothelial cancer. V trimming: 5 bases; J trimming: 4 bases; junction bases outside the gene matches: 5. The CDR3 length is 13 residues. Germline lookup yields CDR1 SGHNT and CDR2 YENEEA. Generated by immunoSEQ multiplex PCR, the TCRdb table keeps only in-frame clones and is missing some. The sample includes approximately 110,000 clones, under 85% of them seen just once. This receptor was identified in a man aged 50 to 60 with urothelial cancer. The rearrangement uses TRBV11-3 and TRBJ2-7, with 7 bases identical to TRBD1. This specimen consisted of PBMCs, obtained around atezolizumab (anti-PD-L1) treatment. CDR3 in amino acids: CASSTRTGYEQYF. For the CDR3, the DNA is TGTGCCAGCAGCACCCGGACAGGTTACGAGCAGTACTTC.